The text below deals with one T cell receptor (beta chain). This sample was included in a study of blood T cell repertoires in COVID-19. Study information: The samples span acute and convalescent COVID-19 from the United States, Italy and Spain.

Generated by immunoSEQ multiplex PCR, the TCRdb table keeps only in-frame clones and is missing some. The sample gives tens of thousands of clones, about 80% of which show up once; around 4.8% is in the top ten. V was shortened by 3 bases and J by 11 bases, with 19 bases between the two germline ends. This CDR3 has 14 residues. Germline V gene data show CDR1 as KGHSH and CDR2 as LQKENI. The V call is TRBV18, the J call TRBJ1-1; a possible D gene is TRBD1 (6 bases). This TCR derives from an older woman with acute or convalescent COVID-19. The sample comprised peripheral blood. The CDR3 DNA follows: TGTGCCAGCTCACCCCTGGACAGTCACCCGGGGGCTTTCTTT. This gives the protein CASSPLDSHPGAFF.